This record looks at one TCR beta chain sequence and its context. Treatment here: randomized to nivolumab then ipilimumab (arm A) or the reverse (arm B). None of the patients previously received DNA-damaging chemotherapy. The method was immunoSEQ multiplex PCR; TCRdb's version includes in-frame clones alone and lacks a portion of them. The table includes some 6,000 clones, around 90% detected once. This entry is derived from a study of sequential checkpoint blockade in melanoma. Germline lookup yields CDR1 SNHLY and CDR2 FYNNEI. This CDR3 comprises 15 residues. V lost 4 bases and J lost 4, with 14 bases in between.

The V and J genes are TRBV2 and TRBJ2-1; D unresolved. Sequencing used CD8+ T cells sorted from blood (inferred from file names), obtained from a patient given nivolumab and ipilimumab in sequence. The TCR comes from a human donor with melanoma. CDR3 in DNA: TGTGCCAGCAGTGTACGTACGAGTACGTACAATGAGCAGTTCTTC. As protein: CASSVRTSTYNEQFF.